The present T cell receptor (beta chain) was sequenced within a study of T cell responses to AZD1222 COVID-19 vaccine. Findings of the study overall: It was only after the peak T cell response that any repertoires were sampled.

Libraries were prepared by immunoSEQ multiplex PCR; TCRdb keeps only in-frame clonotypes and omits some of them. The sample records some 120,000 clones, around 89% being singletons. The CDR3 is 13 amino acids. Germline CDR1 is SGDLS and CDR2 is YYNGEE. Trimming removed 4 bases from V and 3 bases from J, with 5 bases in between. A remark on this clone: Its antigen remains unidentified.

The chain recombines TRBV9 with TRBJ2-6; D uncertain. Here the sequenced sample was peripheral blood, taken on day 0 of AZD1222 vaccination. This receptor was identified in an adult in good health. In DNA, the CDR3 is TGTGCCAGCAGCCCGGGTGGGGCCAACGTCCTGACTTTC. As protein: CASSPGGANVLTF.